Presented here are 9 T cell receptor beta chains from one specimen sequenced in a study of blood T cell repertoires in COVID-19. Only in-frame clones appear in the TCRdb table, and some are missing; sequencing was by immunoSEQ multiplex PCR. The table lists around 200,000 clones, 83% of them singletons. The sample comprised peripheral blood. These receptors all come from a woman in her thirties or forties with active or convalescent COVID-19.

This chain uses TRBV5-1 with TRBJ2-1; 10 bases line up with TRBD2. The J segment lost 7 bases and the V segment lost 0 bases, leaving 7 bases of the junction unmatched. Per the germline V gene, CDR1 is SGHRS and CDR2 is YFSETQ. The CDR3 extends over 16 amino acids. The CDR3 is CASSLVASGGENEQFF. The CDR3 DNA reads as TGCGCCAGCAGCTTGGTGGCTAGCGGGGGAGAAAATGAGCAGTTCTTC.

In its sample, this clone was seen once. The rearrangement uses TRBV7-2 and TRBJ2-3; TRBD2 might be the D (6 bases). V shed 5 bases and J shed 1 base, with 19 bases lying between them. CDR3 length: 17 residues. Germline V gene lookup returns CDR1 SGHTA and CDR2 FQGNSA. Written as DNA, the CDR3 is TGTGCCAGCAGCCCCGAGGCGGGACGCCTTCGCACAGATACGCAGTATTTT. Its protein product is CASSPEAGRLRTDTQYF. Drawing the rest from reference TRBV7-2 and TRBJ2-3, the complete variable domain is GAGVSQSPSNKVTEKGKDVELRCDPISGHTALYWYRQSLGQGLEFLIYFQGNSAPDKSGLPSDRFSAERTGGSVSTLTIQRTQQEDSAVYLCASSPEAGRLRTDTQYFGPGTRLTVL.

The chain has TRBV27 and TRBJ1-2, with TRBD1 matching over 7 bases. The CDR3 is made up of 13 amino acids. The junction had 3 bases not matched to a gene; V was cut back by 6 bases and J by 2 bases. Looked up from germline, CDR1 is MNHEY and CDR2 is SMNVEV (reference sequence). The DNA for the CDR3 is TGTGCCAGCAGGGACAGGTTGAACTATGGCTACACCTTC. Protein sequence: CASRDRLNYGYTF.

V usage is TRBV28 and J usage is TRBJ2-7, with no clear D. The V and J ends lost 0 bases and 3 bases respectively, with 15 bases between them. CDR3 length equals 16 residues. The germline V gene has CDR1 MDHEN and CDR2 SYDVKM. The CDR3 reads CASSLWVGHHSYEQYF. In DNA, the CDR3 is TGTGCCAGCAGTTTATGGGTTGGTCACCACAGCTACGAGCAGTACTTC.

This clone was picked up one time. The chain has TRBV30 and TRBJ2-7, with 8 bases fitting TRBD1. The CDR3 extends over 12 amino acids. Germline V lookup: CDR1 GTSNPN, CDR2 SVGIG (reference sequence). With 4 bases clipped from V and 5 bases from J, the junction kept 4 bases outside the gene matches. The chain's CDR3 is CAWTDRDHEQYF. The DNA for the CDR3 is TGTGCCTGGACGGACAGGGATCACGAGCAGTACTTC.

This chain connects TRBV24-1 to TRBJ2-5, with 10 bases lining up with TRBD1. V lost 3 bases to trimming and J lost 2 bases; unmatched junction nucleotides: 8. The CDR3 has 17 residues. Germline V gene sequence: CDR1 KGHDR, CDR2 SFDVKD. CDR3 sequence reads: CATSDPGQGVLQETQYF. CDR3 nucleotides: TGTGCCACCAGTGATCCTGGACAGGGGGTCCTTCAAGAGACCCAGTACTTC.

This clone was counted a few times. The rearrangement uses TRBV10-3 and TRBJ2-1, with 14 bases fitting TRBD2. This CDR3 has 16 amino acids. After removal of 3 bases from V and 5 bases from J, the junction contained 3 bases not matched to a gene. Germline V gene lookup returns CDR1 ENHRY and CDR2 SYGVKD. CDR3 sequence: CAISDGTSGRNNEQFF. The CDR3 nucleotides are TGTGCCATCAGTGACGGGACTAGCGGGAGAAACAATGAGCAGTTCTTC.

This clone was detected once. The genes are TRBV2 and TRBJ2-1; TRBD2 aligns across 10 bases. The V gene's germline CDR1 is SNHLY and CDR2 FYNNEI. This CDR3 comprises 13 residues. Losses at the gene ends were 7 bases for V and 6 bases for J; bases not matched to a gene: 3. The DNA for the CDR3 is TGTGCCAGCACAGCGGGAGGGTTCAATGAGCAGTTCTTC. This gives the protein CASTAGGFNEQFF. The full variable domain, rest sourced from reference TRBV2 and TRBJ2-1, is EPEVTQTPSHQVTQMGQEVILRCVPISNHLYFYWYRQILGQKVEFLVSFYNNEISEKSEIFDDQFSVERPDGSNFTLKIRSTKLEDSAMYFCASTAGGFNEQFFGPGTRLTVL.

The V gene is TRBV14, the J gene TRBJ1-2; 7 bases map to TRBD1. Germline CDR1 reads SGHDN; CDR2 reads FVKESK. V was clipped by 4 bases and J by 6 bases; unmatched bases: 5. This CDR3 has 13 residues. This CDR3 is CASSPTGINGYTF. The CDR3, as DNA: TGTGCCAGCAGCCCGACAGGGATTAATGGCTACACCTTC.